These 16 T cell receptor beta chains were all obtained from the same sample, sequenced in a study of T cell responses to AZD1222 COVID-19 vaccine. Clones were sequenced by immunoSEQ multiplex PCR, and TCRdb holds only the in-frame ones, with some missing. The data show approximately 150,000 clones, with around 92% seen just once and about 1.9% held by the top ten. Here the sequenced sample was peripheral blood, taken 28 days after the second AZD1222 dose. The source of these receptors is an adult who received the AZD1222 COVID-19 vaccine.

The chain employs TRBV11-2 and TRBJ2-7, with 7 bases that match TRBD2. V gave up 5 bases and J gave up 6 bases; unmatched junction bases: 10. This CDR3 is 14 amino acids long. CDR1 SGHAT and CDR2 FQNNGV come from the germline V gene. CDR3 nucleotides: TGTGCCAGCAGCCCCCCCGGCGGGGGTGGCGAGCAGTACGTC. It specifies CASSPPGGGGEQYV.

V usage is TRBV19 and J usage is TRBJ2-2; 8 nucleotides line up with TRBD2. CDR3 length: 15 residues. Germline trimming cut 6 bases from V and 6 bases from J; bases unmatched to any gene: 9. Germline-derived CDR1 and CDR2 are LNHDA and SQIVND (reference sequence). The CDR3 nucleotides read TGTGCCAGTAGAGAAGCGGGAGTATTTTCCGGGGAGCTGTTTTTT. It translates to CASREAGVFSGELFF.

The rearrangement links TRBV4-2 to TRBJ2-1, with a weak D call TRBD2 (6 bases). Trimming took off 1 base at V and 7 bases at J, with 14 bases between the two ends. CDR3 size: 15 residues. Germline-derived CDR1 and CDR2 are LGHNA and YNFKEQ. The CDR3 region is CASSQVGGTFNEQFF. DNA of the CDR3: TGTGCCAGCAGCCAAGTAGGAGGGACCTTTAATGAGCAGTTCTTC.

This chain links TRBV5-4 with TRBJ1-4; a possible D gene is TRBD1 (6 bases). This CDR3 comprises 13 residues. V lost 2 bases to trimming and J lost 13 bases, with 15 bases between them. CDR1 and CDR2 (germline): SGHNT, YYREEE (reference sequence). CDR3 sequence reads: CASSFAGTNRLFF. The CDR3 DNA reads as TGTGCCAGCAGCTTTGCAGGGACAAATCGACTGTTTTTT.

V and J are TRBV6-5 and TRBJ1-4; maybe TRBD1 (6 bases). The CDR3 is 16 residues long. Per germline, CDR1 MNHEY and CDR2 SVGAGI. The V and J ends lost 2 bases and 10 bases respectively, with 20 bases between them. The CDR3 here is CASSYGPHTGRGKLFF. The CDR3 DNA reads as TGTGCCAGCAGTTACGGGCCCCACACAGGGCGGGGAAAACTGTTTTTT.

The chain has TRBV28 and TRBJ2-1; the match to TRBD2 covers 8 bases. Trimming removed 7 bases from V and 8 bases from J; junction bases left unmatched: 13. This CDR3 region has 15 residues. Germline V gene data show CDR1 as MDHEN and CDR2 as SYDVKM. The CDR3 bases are TGTGCCAGCACCCTACCGGGGGGGTTTTTCGATGAGCAGTTCTTC. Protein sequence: CASTLPGGFFDEQFF.

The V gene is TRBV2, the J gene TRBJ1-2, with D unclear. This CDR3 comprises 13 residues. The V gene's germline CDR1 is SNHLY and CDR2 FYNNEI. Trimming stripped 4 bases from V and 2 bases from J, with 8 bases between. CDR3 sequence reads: CASSGAGNYGYTF. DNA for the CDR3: TGTGCCAGCAGTGGGGCCGGGAACTATGGCTACACCTTC.

CDR3 loop: CASSDLVGFGRDQPQHF. CDR3 sequence (DNA): TGTGCCAGCAGTGATTTGGTGGGTTTTGGAAGAGATCAGCCCCAGCATTTT. The V and J genes are TRBV2 and TRBJ1-5; D gene ambiguous. This CDR3 contains 17 residues. CDR1 and CDR2 from the germline V gene are SNHLY and FYNNEI. Trimming stripped 3 bases from V and 5 bases from J, with 20 bases between.

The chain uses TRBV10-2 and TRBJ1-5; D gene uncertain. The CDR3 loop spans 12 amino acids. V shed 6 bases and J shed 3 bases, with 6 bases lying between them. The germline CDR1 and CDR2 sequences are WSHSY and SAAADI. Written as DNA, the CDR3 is TGCGCCAGCAGCGGAAACAATCAGCCCCAGCATTTT. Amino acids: CASSGNNQPQHF.

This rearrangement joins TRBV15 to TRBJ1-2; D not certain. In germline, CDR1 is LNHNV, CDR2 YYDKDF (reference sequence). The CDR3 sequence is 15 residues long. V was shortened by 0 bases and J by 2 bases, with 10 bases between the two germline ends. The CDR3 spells CATSREVGENYGYTF. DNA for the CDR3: TGTGCCACCAGCAGAGAAGTTGGGGAAAACTATGGCTACACCTTC.

CDR3 sequence (DNA): TGTGCCAGCAGCCAAGATCAGGCAAGACAGACCTACACTGAAGCTTTCTTT. This gives the protein CASSQDQARQTYTEAFF. This sequence joins TRBV3-1 (or the pseudogene TRBV3-2) and TRBJ1-1, with D possibly being TRBD1 (5 bases). V was clipped by 0 bases and J by 3 bases, with 17 bases between them. CDR1 is LGHDT and CDR2 is YNNKEL in the germline V gene (reference sequence). This CDR3 is 17 amino acids long.

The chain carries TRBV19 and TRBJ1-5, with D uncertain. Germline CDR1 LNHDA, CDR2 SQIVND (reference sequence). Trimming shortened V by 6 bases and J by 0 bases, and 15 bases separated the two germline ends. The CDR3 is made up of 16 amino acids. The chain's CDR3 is CASRSQRLHSNQPQHF. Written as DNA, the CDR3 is TGTGCCAGTAGGTCCCAGCGGCTTCATAGCAATCAGCCCCAGCATTTT.

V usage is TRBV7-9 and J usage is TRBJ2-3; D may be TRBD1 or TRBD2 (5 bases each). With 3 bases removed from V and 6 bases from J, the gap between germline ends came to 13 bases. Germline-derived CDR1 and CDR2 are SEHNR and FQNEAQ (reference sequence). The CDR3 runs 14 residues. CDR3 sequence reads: CASSLRAGLDTQYF. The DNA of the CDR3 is TGTGCCAGCAGCTTGCGGGCAGGGCTGGATACGCAGTATTTT.

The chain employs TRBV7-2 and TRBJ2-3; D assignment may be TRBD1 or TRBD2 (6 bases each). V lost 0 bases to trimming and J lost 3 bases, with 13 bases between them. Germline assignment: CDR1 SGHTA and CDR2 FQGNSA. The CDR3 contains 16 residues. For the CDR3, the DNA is TGTGCCAGCAGCTTAGCGGGGGGCGGTGGGACAGATACGCAGTATTTT. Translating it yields CASSLAGGGGTDTQYF.

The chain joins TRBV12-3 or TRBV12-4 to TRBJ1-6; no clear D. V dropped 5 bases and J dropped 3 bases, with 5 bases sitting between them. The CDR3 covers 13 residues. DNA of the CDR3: TGTGCCAGCAGTACCTTCTATAATTCACCCCTCCACTTT. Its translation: CASSTFYNSPLHF.

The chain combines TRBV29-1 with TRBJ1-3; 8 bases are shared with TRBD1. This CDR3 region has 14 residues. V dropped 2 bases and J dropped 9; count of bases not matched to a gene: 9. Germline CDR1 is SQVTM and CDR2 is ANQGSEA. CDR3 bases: TGCAGCGTTGAACTGGACAGGGTGGCGGGCACCATATATTTT. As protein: CSVELDRVAGTIYF.